The clone carrying this T cell receptor beta chain was recorded many times. Its antigen remains unidentified. This specimen comes from a study of T cell repertoires in cytomegalovirus infection. Study-level information: In public TCR beta signatures, there were indications of both CMV infection and matching HLA type.

Germline lookup yields CDR1 SNHLY and CDR2 FYNNEI. The ends lost 6 bases at V and 6 bases at J; junction bases unmatched: 0. This CDR3 has 13 residues. Via MiXCR, TCRdb re-called the reads, giving one row per CDR3 protein. The table lists under 600,000 distinct CDR3 sequences, about 17% of them singletons. General observations from the study: Cumulated frequencies of public TCR beta families served to identify carriers of CMV plus the relevant HLA. HLA-C-restricted CMV-specific TCR beta clonotypes were dominant in the ex vivo response.

The receptor was derived from a human donor in good health (CMV status not recorded). Some clones in this sample may be carry-over from other donors' samples. The gene calls are TRBV2 and TRBJ2-1, with 12 bases identical to TRBD2. Source material: CD8+ T cells from PBMCs. In DNA form, the CDR3 reads TGTGCCAGCAGGGGACTAGCGGGCAATGAGCAGTTCTTC. As protein: CASRGLAGNEQFF.